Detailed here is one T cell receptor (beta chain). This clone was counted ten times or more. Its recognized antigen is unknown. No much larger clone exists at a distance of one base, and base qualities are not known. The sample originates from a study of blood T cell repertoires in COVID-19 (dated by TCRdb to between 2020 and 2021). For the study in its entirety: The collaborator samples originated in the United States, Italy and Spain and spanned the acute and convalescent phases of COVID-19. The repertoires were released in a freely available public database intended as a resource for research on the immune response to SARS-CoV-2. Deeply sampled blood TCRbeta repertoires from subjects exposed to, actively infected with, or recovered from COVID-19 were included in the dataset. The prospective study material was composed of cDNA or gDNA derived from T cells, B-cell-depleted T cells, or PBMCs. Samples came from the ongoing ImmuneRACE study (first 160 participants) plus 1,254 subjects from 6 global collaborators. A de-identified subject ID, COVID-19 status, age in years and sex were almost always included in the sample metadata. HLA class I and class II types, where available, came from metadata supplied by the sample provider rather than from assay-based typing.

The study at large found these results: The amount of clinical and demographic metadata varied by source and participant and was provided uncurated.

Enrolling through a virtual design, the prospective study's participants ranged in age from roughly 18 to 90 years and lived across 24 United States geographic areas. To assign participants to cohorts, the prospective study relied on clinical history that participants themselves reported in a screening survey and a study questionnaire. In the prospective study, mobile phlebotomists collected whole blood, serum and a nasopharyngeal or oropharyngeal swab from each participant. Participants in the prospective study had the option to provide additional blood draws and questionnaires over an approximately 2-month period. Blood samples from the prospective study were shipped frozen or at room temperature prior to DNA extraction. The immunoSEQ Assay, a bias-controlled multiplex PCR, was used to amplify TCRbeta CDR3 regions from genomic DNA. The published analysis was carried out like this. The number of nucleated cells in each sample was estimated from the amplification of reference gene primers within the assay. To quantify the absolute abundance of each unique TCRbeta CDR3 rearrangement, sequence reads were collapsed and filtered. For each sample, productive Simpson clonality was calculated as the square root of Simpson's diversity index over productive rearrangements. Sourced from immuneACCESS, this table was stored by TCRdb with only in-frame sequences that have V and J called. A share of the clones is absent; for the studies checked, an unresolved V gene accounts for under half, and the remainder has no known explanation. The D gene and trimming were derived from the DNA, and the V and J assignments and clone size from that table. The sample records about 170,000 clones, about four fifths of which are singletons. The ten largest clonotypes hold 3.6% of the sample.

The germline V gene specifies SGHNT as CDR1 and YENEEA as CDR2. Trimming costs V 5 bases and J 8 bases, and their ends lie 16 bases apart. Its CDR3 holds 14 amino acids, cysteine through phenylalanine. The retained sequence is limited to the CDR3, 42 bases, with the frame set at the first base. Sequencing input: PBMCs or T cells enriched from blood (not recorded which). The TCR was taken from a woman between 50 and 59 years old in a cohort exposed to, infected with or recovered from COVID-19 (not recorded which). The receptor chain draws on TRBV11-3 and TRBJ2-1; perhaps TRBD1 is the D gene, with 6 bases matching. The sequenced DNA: TGTGCCAGCAGCCAGGGGCGGAGTTCAGATGAGCAGTTCTTC. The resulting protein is CASSQGRSSDEQFF.